These 5 T cell receptor beta chains share one sample of origin, sequenced in a study of breast tumors, draining lymph nodes, adjacent tissues. Using its own MiXCR run on the multiplex PCR reads, TCRdb lists one record per CDR3 protein. The table shows more than 100,000 distinct CDR3 sequences, with around 24% occurring only once. Breast cancer patients provided tissue from their axillary draining lymph nodes. Specimen: axillary lymph node tissue. The receptors derive from a female donor with breast cancer. Some clones in this sample may be carry-over from other donors' samples.

As for this clonotype: A much larger clone differs from this one at a single base, so this may be a read error. Since the CDR3 does not end with the conserved phenylalanine or tryptophan, this likely comes from a read error. V usage is TRBV20-1 and J usage is TRBJ2-6, with a weak D call TRBD1 (6 bases). The CDR3 is 16 amino acids. V was trimmed by 0 bases and J by 0 bases, leaving 9 bases between them. Germline CDR1 DFQATT, CDR2 SNEGSKA (reference sequence). As DNA, the CDR3 is TGCAGTGCTAGAGAGAGACAGGTCTCTGGGGCCAACGTCCTGACTCTC. Translated: CSARERQVSGANVLTL.

This clonotype was recorded at least ten times. The V gene is TRBV10-3, the J gene TRBJ2-2; tentatively, D is TRBD1 (5 bases). The CDR3 is 16 amino acids. Germline V gene data show CDR1 as ENHRY and CDR2 as SYGVKD. V lost 0 bases and J 7 bases, leaving 15 bases between the germline ends. The CDR3: CAISESVRRGIGELFF. CDR3 nucleotides: TGTGCCATCAGTGAGTCAGTAAGAAGGGGTATCGGGGAGCTGTTTTTT.

This clonotype was seen at least ten times. This chain connects TRBV20-1 to TRBJ2-5; possible D gene TRBD2, 5 bases. The CDR3 loop spans 14 amino acids. The germline V gene has CDR1 DFQATT and CDR2 SNEGSKA (reference sequence). V was trimmed by 4 bases and J by 3 bases, leaving 15 bases between them. The CDR3 sequence is CSANRLAGEETQYF. CDR3 sequence (DNA): TGCAGTGCTAACCGCTTAGCCGGGGAAGAGACCCAGTACTTC.

This clonotype occurred many times. The chain employs TRBV28 and TRBJ1-5; D is possibly TRBD1 (5 bases). Trimming pared 3 bases from V and 7 bases from J, leaving 16 bases between. The CDR3 loop spans 15 amino acids. The germline V gene encodes CDR1 MDHEN and CDR2 SYDVKM. CDR3 coding DNA: TGTGCCAGCAGTTTTGCAGGGAGTATTGGCCAGCCCCAGCATTTT. It translates to CASSFAGSIGQPQHF.

There are many counts of this clonotype. V is TRBV6-1 and J is TRBJ2-7, with 10 bases that match TRBD1. This CDR3 contains 15 residues. After removal of 5 bases from V and 3 bases from J, the junction contained 7 bases not matched to a gene. From germline, CDR1 is MNHNS and CDR2 SASEGT. CDR3 DNA sequence: TGTGCCAGCAGTTTTTCGGGACAGGGGTTCTACGAGCAGTACTTC. This sequence encodes CASSFSGQGFYEQYF.